The 32 T cell receptor beta chains below were found in one sample sequenced in a study of cytomegalovirus exposure and HLA in healthy donors (dated by TCRdb to 2017 to 2019). Library prep was done by the immunoSEQ multiplex PCR assay. For the multiplex PCR, a mixture combining 60 forward primers for TCR Vbeta segments and 13 reverse primers for TCR Jbeta segments was used. In TCRdb, the immuneACCESS table is reduced to in-frame sequences with V and J assigned. These tables do not hold every clone; where another copy was compared, an unresolved V gene accounts for under half, and the others remain unexplained. This sample is represented by 150,000 or so clones; 65% to 85% of them were singletons. Together, the top ten hold around 5.8% of the sample. The sequencing input was PBMCs. Receptor source: a male donor in good health and CMV-seropositive.

The V call is TRBV19, the J call TRBJ1-1; 9 bases align to TRBD1. The CDR3 covers 15 residues. Unmatched junction bases numbered 9, after V lost 6 bases and J lost 4 bases. Germline V gene sequence: CDR1 LNHDA, CDR2 SQIVND (reference sequence). The CDR3 DNA follows: TGTGCCAGTAGAACACAGGGGGCAAAGCTCACTGAAGCTTTCTTT. It encodes CASRTQGAKLTEAFF.

In the case of this clone: One junction end does not reproduce the germline sequence, and a read error may be involved. The identical CDR3 is also encoded by other nucleotide sequences in the sample. The rearrangement joins TRBV7-9 to TRBJ2-1; TRBD2 might be the D (5 bases). The CDR3 has 14 residues. The germline V gene has CDR1 SEHNR and CDR2 FQNEAQ (reference sequence). The CDR3 sequence: CASSLGGHYNEQFF. The CDR3 region has the DNA TGTGCCAGTAGCTTAGGAGGCCATTACAATGAGCAGTTCTTC. Variable domain in full (rest from reference TRBV7-9 and TRBJ2-1): DTGVSQNPRHKITKRGQNVTFRCDPISEHNRLYWYRQTLGQGPEFLTYFQNEAQLEKSRLLSDRFSAERPKGSFSTLEIQRTEQGDSAMYLCASSLGGHYNEQFFGPGTRLTVL.

V is TRBV2 and J is TRBJ1-5, with a weak D call TRBD1 (5 bases). V was clipped by 7 bases and J by 0 bases, with 19 bases between them. This CDR3 has 17 residues. Germline V gives CDR1 SNHLY, CDR2 FYNNEI. The DNA of the CDR3 is TGTGCCAGCACCCGGGCGGCGGGGGGGGTTAGCAATCAGCCCCAGCATTTT. It translates to CASTRAAGGVSNQPQHF.

Details on this clone: Sequence at one end of the junction differs from germline and may be a read error. The rearrangement links TRBV7-9 to TRBJ2-7, with TRBD2 matching over 10 bases. Germline lookup yields CDR1 SEHNR and CDR2 FQNEAQ (reference sequence). This CDR3 is 16 amino acids long. CDR3 in DNA: TGTTCCAGCAGCTCCGACATATCTAGCGGGAGTTACGAGCAGTACTTC. This codes for CSSSSDISSGSYEQYF.

There are a few counts of this clone. The chain recombines TRBV9 with TRBJ2-1; 14 bases are a match to TRBD2. Germline V CDR1 and CDR2: SGDLS, YYNGEE. V trimming: 0 bases; J trimming: 7 bases; junction bases outside the gene matches: 3. The CDR3 consists of 16 residues. CDR3: CASSVAGTSGSNEQFF. The CDR3 coding sequence is TGTGCCAGCAGCGTAGCCGGGACTAGCGGGAGTAATGAGCAGTTCTTC.

In its sample, this clone was seen a few times. The genes are TRBV11-3 and TRBJ1-3, with D possibly matching TRBD1 (5 bases). Deletions cut 5 bases from V and 0 bases from J, with 17 bases between. Germline V gene lookup returns CDR1 SGHNT and CDR2 YENEEA. This CDR3 spans 17 amino acids. This chain's CDR3 is CASSHPGPLSSGNTIYF. In nucleotides, the CDR3 is TGTGCCAGCAGCCACCCAGGGCCACTGTCCTCTGGAAACACCATATATTTT.

The table lists this clone with a few counts. The V and J genes are TRBV4-1 and TRBJ1-2; TRBD1 agrees at 10 bases. This CDR3 has 15 amino acids. The ends lost 6 bases at V and 1 base at J; junction bases unmatched: 5. The germline V gene encodes CDR1 MGHRA and CDR2 YSYEKL. CDR3 bases: TGCGCCAGCAGATCGACAGGGGGCCTTAACTATGGCTACACCTTC. The encoded protein is CASRSTGGLNYGYTF.

This chain connects TRBV13 to TRBJ2-5; weak D call: TRBD2 (6 bases). CDR3 length equals 14 residues. Per germline, CDR1 PRHDT and CDR2 FYEKMQ (reference sequence). V was trimmed by 5 bases and J by 3 bases, leaving 13 bases between them. The CDR3 nucleotides are TGTGCCAGCAGCGTCCCGGGAGCCGAAGAGACCCAGTACTTC. Amino acids: CASSVPGAEETQYF.

The chain carries TRBV4-2 and TRBJ2-3, with D perhaps matching TRBD2 (6 bases). This CDR3 region has 15 residues. Germline loops: CDR1 LGHNA, CDR2 YNFKEQ. V was pared by 1 base and J by 0 bases, with 8 bases between. CDR3 sequence (DNA): TGTGCCAGCAGCCAAGTTGGGACTAGCACAGATACGCAGTATTTT. It codes for CASSQVGTSTDTQYF.

The chain carries TRBV5-1 and TRBJ1-2, with D possibly matching TRBD1 (6 bases). The CDR3 is made up of 14 amino acids. V gave up 0 bases and J gave up 2 bases, with 8 bases separating them. From germline, CDR1 is SGHRS and CDR2 YFSETQ. The DNA of the CDR3 is TGCGCCAGCAGCTTGGGGGACACCAACTATGGCTACACCTTC. The encoded protein is CASSLGDTNYGYTF.

This clone was counted a few times. The chain links TRBV13 to TRBJ2-3; TRBD2 is a possible D gene (6 bases). V was clipped by 0 bases and J by 3 bases, with 13 bases between them. The CDR3 is 16 residues long. Germline V gives CDR1 PRHDT, CDR2 FYEKMQ (reference sequence). For the CDR3, the DNA is TGTGCCAGCAGCTTAGGGCCAGCGGAGGGGACAGATACGCAGTATTTT. Protein sequence: CASSLGPAEGTDTQYF.

This rearrangement joins TRBV10-3 to TRBJ2-3; TRBD2 is a possible D gene (5 bases). This CDR3 region has 17 residues. V lost 4 bases to trimming and J lost 1 base, with 18 bases between them. CDR1 and CDR2 (germline): ENHRY, SYGVKD. CDR3 in DNA: TGTGCCATCAGTGTTGGGTGGGAGTATAGAGGCACAGATACGCAGTATTTT. Translation: CAISVGWEYRGTDTQYF.

V gene TRBV29-1 combines with J gene TRBJ2-3; 8 bases map to TRBD1. V trimming: 6 bases; J trimming: 1 base; junction bases outside the gene matches: 6. Germline CDR1 SQVTM, CDR2 ANQGSEA. The CDR3 totals 14 residues. DNA of the CDR3: TGCAGCGTCCTTGGACAGGGCCGCACAGATACGCAGTATTTT. The encoded protein is CSVLGQGRTDTQYF.

CDR3 nucleotide sequence: TGTGCCAGCAGAATCAGGGAATATAGCAATCAGCCCCAGCATTTT. Translation gives CASRIREYSNQPQHF. The chain couples TRBV6-5 to TRBJ1-5; D might be TRBD1 (5 bases). The ends were cut back, 6 bases at V and 0 bases at J, with 12 bases in the middle. Germline lookup yields CDR1 MNHEY and CDR2 SVGAGI. The CDR3 loop spans 15 amino acids.

The V call is TRBV4-1, the J call TRBJ1-2; D gene uncertain. Germline loops: CDR1 MGHRA, CDR2 YSYEKL. V shed 1 base and J shed 7 bases, with 13 bases lying between them. The CDR3 is 14 amino acids. CDR3 bases: TGCGCCAGCAGCCAAGTCGGAGAAACACTTGGCTACACCTTC. This gives the protein CASSQVGETLGYTF.

The chain couples TRBV2 to TRBJ2-7; the D gene is possibly TRBD2 (6 bases). V lost 5 bases and J lost 7, with 15 bases in between. The CDR3 has 13 residues. Germline V gene lookup returns CDR1 SNHLY and CDR2 FYNNEI. The CDR3 DNA reads TGTGCCAGCAGTCAGGGACTTCGCAGGGAGCAGTACTTC. Amino acid sequence: CASSQGLRREQYF.

Concerning this clone: One end of the junction does not line up with germline, which may come from a read error. The rearrangement joins TRBV7-7 to TRBJ2-1, with 11 bases matching TRBD2. CDR1 is SSHAT, CDR2 FNYEAQ, per germline (reference sequence). CDR3 length: 18 residues. CDR3 nucleotides: TGTGCTAGCAGCCCTGGAGCGTTGACTAGCGGGACTTACAATGAGCAGTTCTTC. As protein: CASSPGALTSGTYNEQFF.

This clone was detected a few times. This chain connects TRBV11-3 to TRBJ2-7, with 11 bases aligning to TRBD2. Germline CDR1 and CDR2: SGHNT and YENEEA. The length of the CDR3 is 14 residues. V was clipped by 5 bases and J by 7 bases; unmatched bases: 7. The CDR3 loop reads CASSPGLAGGEQYF. The CDR3 DNA reads TGTGCCAGCAGCCCAGGACTAGCGGGTGGGGAGCAGTACTTC.

J is TRBJ2-1 and V is TRBV7-2; D remains unclear. V was pared by 4 bases and J by 6 bases, with 13 bases between. The CDR3 runs 14 residues. Germline lookup yields CDR1 SGHTA and CDR2 FQGNSA. The CDR3 loop reads CASSSDPPGNEQFF. The CDR3 nucleotides read TGTGCCAGCAGCTCCGATCCGCCGGGCAATGAGCAGTTCTTC. Combining the CDR3 with reference TRBV7-2 and TRBJ2-1 gives the whole variable domain GAGVSQSPSNKVTEKGKDVELRCDPISGHTALYWYRQSLGQGLEFLIYFQGNSAPDKSGLPSDRFSAERTGGSVSTLTIQRTQQEDSAVYLCASSSDPPGNEQFFGPGTRLTVL.

This rearrangement joins TRBV5-1 to TRBJ1-6; 8 positions match TRBD1. V lost 7 bases and J lost 7; bases outside the gene matches: 19. Germline V gene data show CDR1 as SGHRS and CDR2 as YFSETQ. The CDR3 contains 18 residues. The CDR3: CASCLGTGTMNRNSPLHF. The CDR3 DNA reads as TGCGCCAGCTGCCTCGGGACAGGCACAATGAACCGAAATTCACCCCTCCACTTT.

The V and J genes are TRBV18 and TRBJ2-2; 14 bases are a match to TRBD2. CDR1 and CDR2 from the germline V gene are KGHSH and LQKENI. Losses at the gene ends were 6 bases for V and 7 bases for J; bases not matched to a gene: 16. This CDR3 contains 19 residues. CDR3 bases: TGTGCCAGCTCCCACCGCGATCTGACTAGCGGGAGGGCCCTCGGGGAGCTGTTTTTT. This sequence encodes CASSHRDLTSGRALGELFF.

The chain has TRBV19 and TRBJ2-3, with 7 bases identical to TRBD1. This CDR3 is 13 amino acids long. The germline CDR1 and CDR2 sequences are LNHDA and SQIVND (reference sequence). The V segment lost 4 bases and the J segment 3 bases; nucleotides outside the gene matches: 1. CDR3 sequence: CASSTQGTDTQYF. The CDR3 nucleotides are TGTGCCAGTAGTACACAGGGGACAGATACGCAGTATTTT.

V gene TRBV14 combines with J gene TRBJ2-7, with 9 nucleotides matching TRBD2. The germline V gene has CDR1 SGHDN and CDR2 FVKESK. There are 16 residues in the CDR3. V lost 1 base, J lost 1 base, and 5 bases stayed unmatched. This CDR3 reads CASSQVLSGRSYEQYF. In DNA, the CDR3 is TGTGCCAGCAGCCAAGTCCTCAGCGGGAGGTCCTACGAGCAGTACTTC.

A remark on this clone: One end of the junction is discordant with germline, which a read error may explain. The chain carries TRBV9 and TRBJ2-7; D is unclear. The CDR3 length is 15 residues. Germline assignment: CDR1 SGDLS and CDR2 YYNGEE. The CDR3 region is CAGSVTPSPSYEQYF. The DNA of the CDR3 is TGTGCCGGCAGCGTAACCCCCAGTCCCTCCTACGAGCAGTACTTC.

The chain recombines TRBV4-1 with TRBJ2-7; 9 nucleotides match TRBD1. J lost 3 bases, V lost 4 bases, and 4 bases had no gene match. The germline V gene has CDR1 MGHRA and CDR2 YSYEKL. The CDR3 is 14 residues long. In DNA, the CDR3 is TGCGCCAGCAGCCGACAGGGGGGGAGCTACGAGCAGTACTTC. This sequence encodes CASSRQGGSYEQYF.

This clone was observed once. V and J are TRBV7-9 and TRBJ2-3, with 8 bases fitting TRBD2. This CDR3 has 15 residues. Germline V gene data show CDR1 as SEHNR and CDR2 as FQNEAQ (reference sequence). V lost 5 bases and J lost 0; bases outside the gene matches: 4. DNA for the CDR3: TGTGCCAGCAGCGGACTAGCAGTTAGCACAGATACGCAGTATTTT. Amino acid sequence: CASSGLAVSTDTQYF.

The chain has TRBV9 and TRBJ2-2; D possibly corresponds to TRBD2 (5 bases). Germline values: CDR1 SGDLS, CDR2 YYNGEE. This CDR3 comprises 15 residues. Trimming took 4 bases from V and 0 from J, leaving 10 bases between them. The CDR3 region has the DNA TGTGCCAGCAGCTCACAGCGGACGAACACCGGGGAGCTGTTTTTT. Encoded protein: CASSSQRTNTGELFF.

DNA for the CDR3: TGTGCCAGCAGTCAGGGGAGCACCGGGGAGCTGTTTTTT. Encoded protein: CASSQGSTGELFF. The chain has TRBV6-4 and TRBJ2-2, with D possibly being TRBD1 (6 bases). Trimming stripped 5 bases from V and 4 bases from J, with 8 bases between. This CDR3 contains 13 residues. CDR1 MRHNA and CDR2 SNTAGT come from the germline V gene.

The chain carries TRBV20-1 and TRBJ2-7, with D possibly TRBD2 on 6 matching bases. This CDR3 has 11 residues. CDR1 is DFQATT and CDR2 is SNEGSKA in the germline V gene (reference sequence). V was shortened by 3 bases and J by 10 bases, with 13 bases between the two germline ends. CDR3 bases: TGCAGTGCTAGTCTGCCTAGCGCTCAGTACTTC. It is translated as CSASLPSAQYF.

CDR3 protein: CASSQDSWQGADEQYF. The CDR3 region has the DNA TGTGCCAGCAGCCAAGATTCTTGGCAGGGGGCCGACGAGCAGTACTTC. The J gene is TRBJ2-7, the V gene TRBV14; 8 nucleotides agree with TRBD1. This CDR3 has 16 amino acids. V gave up 0 bases and J gave up 5 bases; unmatched junction bases: 9. CDR1 is SGHDN, CDR2 FVKESK, per germline.

The rearrangement uses TRBV28 and TRBJ1-2; D gene uncertain. The V end lost 7 bases, the J end lost 8 bases, and 14 bases lay between the germline ends. The CDR3 is 12 residues long. The germline gives CDR1 MDHEN, CDR2 SYDVKM. The CDR3 sequence: CASMREVYGYTF. The CDR3 coding sequence is TGTGCCAGCATGAGGGAAGTTTACGGCTACACCTTC.

CDR3 loop: CASRLQGTGANVLTF. The CDR3 bases are TGTGCCAGCAGGTTACAGGGAACTGGGGCCAACGTCCTGACTTTC. This chain links TRBV11-3 with TRBJ2-6; D is possibly TRBD1 (6 bases). This CDR3 region has 15 residues. V lost 6 bases to trimming and J lost 2 bases, with 11 bases between them. Germline loops: CDR1 SGHNT, CDR2 YENEEA.